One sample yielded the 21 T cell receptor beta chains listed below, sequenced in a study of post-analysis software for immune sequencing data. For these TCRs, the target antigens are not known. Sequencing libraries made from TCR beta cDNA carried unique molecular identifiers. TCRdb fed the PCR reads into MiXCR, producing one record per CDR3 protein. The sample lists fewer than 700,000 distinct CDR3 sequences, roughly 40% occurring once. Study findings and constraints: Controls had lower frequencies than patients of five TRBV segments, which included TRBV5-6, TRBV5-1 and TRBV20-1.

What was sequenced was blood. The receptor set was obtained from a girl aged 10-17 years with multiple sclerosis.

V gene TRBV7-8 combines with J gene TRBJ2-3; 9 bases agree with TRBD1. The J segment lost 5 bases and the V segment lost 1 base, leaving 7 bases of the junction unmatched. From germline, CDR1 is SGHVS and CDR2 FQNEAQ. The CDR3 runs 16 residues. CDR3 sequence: CASSLDRTGAVDTQYF. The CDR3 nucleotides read TGTGCCAGCAGCTTAGATAGGACAGGGGCTGTAGATACGCAGTATTTT. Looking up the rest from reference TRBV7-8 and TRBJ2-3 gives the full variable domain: GAGVSQSPRYKVAKRGQDVALRCDPISGHVSLFWYQQALGQGPEFLTYFQNEAQLDKSGLPSDRFFAERPEGSVSTLKIQRTQQEDSAVYLCASSLDRTGAVDTQYFGPGTRLTVL.

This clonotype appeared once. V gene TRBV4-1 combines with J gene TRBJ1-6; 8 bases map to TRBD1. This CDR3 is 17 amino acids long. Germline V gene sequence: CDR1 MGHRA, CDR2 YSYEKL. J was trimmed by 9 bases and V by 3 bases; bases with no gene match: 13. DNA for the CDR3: TGCGCCAGCAGCCAGAATCCAGGGGGCTGGAATGTTTCACCCCTCCACTTT. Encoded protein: CASSQNPGGWNVSPLHF.

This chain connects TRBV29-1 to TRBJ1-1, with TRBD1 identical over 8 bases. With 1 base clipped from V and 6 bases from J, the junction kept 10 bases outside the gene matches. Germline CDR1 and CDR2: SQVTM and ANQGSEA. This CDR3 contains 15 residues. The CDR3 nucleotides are TGCAGCGTTGAAGCTCTCGGGACAGGCAGCCCTGAAGCTTTCTTT. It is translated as CSVEALGTGSPEAFF.

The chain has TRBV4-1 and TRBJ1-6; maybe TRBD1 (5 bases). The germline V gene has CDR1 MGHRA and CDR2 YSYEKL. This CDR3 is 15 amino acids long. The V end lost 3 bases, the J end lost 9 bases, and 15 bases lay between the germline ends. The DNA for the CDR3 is TGCGCCAGCAGCCAGGCAGGGACCAGGGCTTCACCCCTCCACTTT. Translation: CASSQAGTRASPLHF.

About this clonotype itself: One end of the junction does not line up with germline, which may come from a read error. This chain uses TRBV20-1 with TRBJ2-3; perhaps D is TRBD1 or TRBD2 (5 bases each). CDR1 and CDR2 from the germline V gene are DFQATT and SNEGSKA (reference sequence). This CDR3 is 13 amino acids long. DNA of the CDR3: TGCAGTGCCGGAGAGGGGCACACAGATACGCACTATTTT. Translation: CSAGEGHTDTHYF.

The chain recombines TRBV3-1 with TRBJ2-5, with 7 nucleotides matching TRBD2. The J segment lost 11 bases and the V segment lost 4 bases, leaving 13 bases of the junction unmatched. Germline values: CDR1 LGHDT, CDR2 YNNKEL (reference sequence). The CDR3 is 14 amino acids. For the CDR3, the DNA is TGTGCCAGCAGCCCCCTAGCGGAATACAATGAGCAGTACTTC. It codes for CASSPLAEYNEQYF.

The CDR3 sequence: CASSPGQGINGYTF. CDR3 nucleotide sequence: TGTGCCAGCAGTCCTGGACAGGGGATAAATGGCTACACCTTC. The chain uses TRBV12-3 or TRBV12-4 and TRBJ1-2, with 9 bases that match TRBD1. V dropped 5 bases and J dropped 6; count of bases not matched to a gene: 7. The CDR3 runs to 14 residues.

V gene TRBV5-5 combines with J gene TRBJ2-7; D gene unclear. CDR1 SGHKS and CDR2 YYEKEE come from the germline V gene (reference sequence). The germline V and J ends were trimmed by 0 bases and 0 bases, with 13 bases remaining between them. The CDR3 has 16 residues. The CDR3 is CASSLGRFGFSYEQYF. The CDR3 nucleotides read TGTGCCAGCAGCTTGGGGCGGTTCGGTTTCTCCTACGAGCAGTACTTC.

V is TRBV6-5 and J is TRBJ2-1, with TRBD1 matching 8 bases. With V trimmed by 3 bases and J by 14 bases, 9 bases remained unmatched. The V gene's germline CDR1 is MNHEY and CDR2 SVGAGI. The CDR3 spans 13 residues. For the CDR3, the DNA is TGTGCCAGCAGTTATACCATAGGACAGGGCGAGTTCTTC. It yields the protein CASSYTIGQGEFF.

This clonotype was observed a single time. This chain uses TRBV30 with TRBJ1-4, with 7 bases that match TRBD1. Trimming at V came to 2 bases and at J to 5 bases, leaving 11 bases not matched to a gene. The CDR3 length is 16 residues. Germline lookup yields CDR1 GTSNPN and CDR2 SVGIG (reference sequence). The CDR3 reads CAWSRPGTVRNEKLFF. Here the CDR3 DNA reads TGTGCCTGGAGTCGGCCGGGGACAGTGCGAAATGAAAAACTGTTTTTT.

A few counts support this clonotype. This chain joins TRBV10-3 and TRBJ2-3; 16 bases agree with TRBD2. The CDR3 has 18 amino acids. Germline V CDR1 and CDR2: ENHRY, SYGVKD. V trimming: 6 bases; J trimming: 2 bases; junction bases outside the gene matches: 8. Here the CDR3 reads CAIRGTSGGASTTDTQYF. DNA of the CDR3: TGTGCCATCAGGGGGACTAGCGGGGGGGCCTCTACCACAGATACGCAGTATTTT.

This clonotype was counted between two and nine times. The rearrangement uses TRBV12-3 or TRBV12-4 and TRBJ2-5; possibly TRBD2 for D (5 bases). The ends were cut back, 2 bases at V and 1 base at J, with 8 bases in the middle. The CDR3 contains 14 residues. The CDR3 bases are TGTGCCAGCAGTTTACCGGCGGGCCAAGAGACCCAGTACTTC. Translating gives CASSLPAGQETQYF.

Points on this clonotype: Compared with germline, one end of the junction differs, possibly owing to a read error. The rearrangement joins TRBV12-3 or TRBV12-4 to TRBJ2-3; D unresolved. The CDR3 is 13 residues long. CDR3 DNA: TGTGTCAGCAGTCCAACTTCACCAGATACGCAGTATTTT. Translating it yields CVSSPTSPDTQYF.

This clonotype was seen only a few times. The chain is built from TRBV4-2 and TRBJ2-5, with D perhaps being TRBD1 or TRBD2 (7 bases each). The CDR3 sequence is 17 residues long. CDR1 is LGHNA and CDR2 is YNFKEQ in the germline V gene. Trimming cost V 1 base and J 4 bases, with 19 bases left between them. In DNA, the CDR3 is TGTGCCAGCAGCCAAGTTCCCCGCTCCAGGGGGGGAGAGACCCAGTACTTC. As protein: CASSQVPRSRGGETQYF.

CDR3 nucleotide sequence: TGTGCCATCAGGGGCCAGAACTACGAGCAGTACTTC. It is translated as CAIRGQNYEQYF. This chain connects TRBV10-3 to TRBJ2-7; D not certain. V lost 6 bases, J lost 3 bases, and 9 bases lay in between. Germline CDR1 is ENHRY and CDR2 is SYGVKD. The length of the CDR3 is 12 residues.

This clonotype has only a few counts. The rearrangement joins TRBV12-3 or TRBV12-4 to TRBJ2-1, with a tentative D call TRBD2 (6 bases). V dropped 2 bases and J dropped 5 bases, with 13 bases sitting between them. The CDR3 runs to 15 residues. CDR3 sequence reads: CASSLNSGLHNEQFF. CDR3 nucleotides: TGTGCCAGCAGTTTAAATTCGGGACTCCACAATGAGCAGTTCTTC.

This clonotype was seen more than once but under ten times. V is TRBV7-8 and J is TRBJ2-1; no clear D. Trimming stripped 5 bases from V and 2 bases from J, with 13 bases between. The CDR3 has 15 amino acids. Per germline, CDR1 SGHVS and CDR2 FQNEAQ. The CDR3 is CASSETGPTYNEQFF. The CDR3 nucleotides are TGTGCCAGCAGCGAAACGGGCCCTACCTACAATGAGCAGTTCTTC.

DNA of the CDR3: TGTGCCAGCAGGTCTGACGGACGGTTCCACTACGAGCAGTACTTC. Residues: CASRSDGRFHYEQYF. The chain employs TRBV7-2 and TRBJ2-7, with no clear D. The germline V gene has CDR1 SGHTA and CDR2 FQGNSA. The CDR3 is made up of 15 amino acids. V lost 6 bases and J lost 3, with 18 bases in between.

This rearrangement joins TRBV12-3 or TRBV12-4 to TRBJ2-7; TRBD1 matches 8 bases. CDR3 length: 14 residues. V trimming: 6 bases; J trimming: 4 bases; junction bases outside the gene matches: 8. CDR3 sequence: CASSFRDRKYEQYF. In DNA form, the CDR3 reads TGTGCCAGCAGCTTTAGGGACAGGAAGTACGAGCAGTACTTC.

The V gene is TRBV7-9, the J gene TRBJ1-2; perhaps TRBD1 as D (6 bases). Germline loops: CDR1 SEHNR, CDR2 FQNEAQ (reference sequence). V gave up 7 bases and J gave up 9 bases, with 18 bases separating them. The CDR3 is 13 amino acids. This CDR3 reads CASTHPQGGSYTF. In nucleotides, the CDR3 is TGTGCCAGCACCCACCCCCAAGGGGGTAGCTACACCTTC.

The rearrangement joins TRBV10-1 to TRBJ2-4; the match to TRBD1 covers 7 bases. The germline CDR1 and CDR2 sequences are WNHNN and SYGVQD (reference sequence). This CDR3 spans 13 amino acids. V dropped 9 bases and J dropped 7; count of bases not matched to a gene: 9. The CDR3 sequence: CARDRPRGNIQYF. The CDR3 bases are TGCGCCAGGGACAGGCCCAGGGGGAACATTCAGTACTTC.